The 28 T cell receptor beta chains reported below all come from one sample, sequenced in a study of T cells in Graves' hyperthyroidism and ophthalmopathy. The source material, RNA transcripts, was used to amplify TCR beta CDR3 regions. Carried out on the TCR CDR3, a first-round RT-PCR used the HTBI primer set. TCRdb reprocessed the multiplex PCR reads with MiXCR, giving one entry per CDR3 protein. This sample has about 200,000 distinct CDR3 sequences, with over 15% found just once. Material for sequencing was blood. Receptors originate from a man between 45 and 60 years old with Graves' hyperthyroidism.

This clonotype has a count of ten or more. The rearrangement links TRBV3-1 to TRBJ2-1, with TRBD2 matching over 11 bases. The CDR3 totals 16 residues. The junction had 4 bases not matched to a gene; V was cut back by 0 bases and J by 6 bases. Germline values: CDR1 LGHDT, CDR2 YNNKEL (reference sequence). The CDR3 reads CASSQEWTSGFNEQFF. The CDR3 region has the DNA TGTGCCAGCAGCCAAGAGTGGACTAGCGGGTTCAATGAGCAGTTCTTC.

This clonotype has a count of ten or more. The chain uses TRBV12-3 or TRBV12-4 and TRBJ1-1; no clear D gene. CDR3 size: 14 residues. Trimming removed 6 bases from V and 6 bases from J, with 17 bases in between. CDR3 bases: TGTGCCAGCAGCCCCGGTTTTGTGGCGGCTGAAGCTTTCTTT. Its translation: CASSPGFVAAEAFF.

This clonotype occurred many times. The chain carries TRBV18 and TRBJ1-6; no clear D. The CDR3 has 13 residues. V was cut by 3 bases and J by 8 bases, with 8 bases left in between. CDR1 is KGHSH and CDR2 is LQKENI in the germline V gene. The chain's CDR3 is CASSPFRDSPLHF. The DNA of the CDR3 is TGTGCCAGCTCACCCTTCCGGGATTCACCCCTCCACTTT.

This clonotype was counted many times. The chain is built from TRBV7-2 and TRBJ2-3; 13 bases are shared with TRBD2. CDR1 and CDR2 from the germline V gene are SGHTA and FQGNSA. J lost 6 bases, V lost 5 bases, and 8 bases had no gene match. The CDR3 covers 16 residues. The chain's CDR3 is CASSTRTSGRSDTQYF. DNA for the CDR3: TGTGCCAGCAGCACCCGGACTAGCGGGAGATCCGATACGCAGTATTTT.

This clonotype was seen repeatedly, ten times or more. J is TRBJ2-5 and V is TRBV2; 7 bases line up with TRBD2. The CDR3 extends over 13 amino acids. Germline V CDR1 and CDR2: SNHLY, FYNNEI. Trimming cost V 3 bases and J 5 bases; bases outside gene matches: 3. CDR3 sequence reads: CASSDFGGETQYF. CDR3 nucleotides: TGTGCCAGCAGTGATTTCGGGGGGGAGACCCAGTACTTC.

This clonotype was seen at least ten times. This chain joins TRBV2 and TRBJ1-4, with D uncertain. The CDR3 has 16 residues. V lost 3 bases to trimming and J lost 0 bases, with 11 bases between them. The germline CDR1 and CDR2 sequences are SNHLY and FYNNEI. The CDR3 DNA sequence: TGTGCCAGCAGTGATGGACCAGTCGCAACTAATGAAAAACTGTTTTTT. Translation gives CASSDGPVATNEKLFF.

This clonotype was picked up many times. The chain links TRBV20-1 to TRBJ2-1, with 7 bases lining up with TRBD2. The J segment lost 3 bases and the V segment lost 0 bases, leaving 8 bases of the junction unmatched. This CDR3 comprises 16 residues. The germline V gene has CDR1 DFQATT and CDR2 SNEGSKA (reference sequence). CDR3 bases: TGCAGTGCTAGAGATTGGTCTAGCGGAAACTACAATGAGCAGTTCTTC. This sequence encodes CSARDWSSGNYNEQFF.

The rearrangement joins TRBV19 to TRBJ1-1; D may be TRBD1 (6 bases). V shed 6 bases and J shed 6 bases, with 11 bases lying between them. CDR1 and CDR2 (germline): LNHDA, SQIVND (reference sequence). This CDR3 has 12 residues. The CDR3 protein is CASSPGVAEAFF. CDR3 in DNA: TGTGCCAGTAGCCCAGGGGTTGCTGAAGCTTTCTTT.

This chain joins TRBV9 and TRBJ1-2; D might be TRBD1 (5 bases). CDR1 SGDLS and CDR2 YYNGEE come from the germline V gene. CDR3 length: 15 amino acids. V was pared by 0 bases and J by 6 bases, with 15 bases between. Here the CDR3 reads CASSVATRGDDGYTF. The DNA for the CDR3 is TGTGCCAGCAGCGTAGCTACTCGGGGCGACGATGGCTACACCTTC.

Notes on this clonotype: A much larger clonotype is one base distant, so this may be a read error. The chain links TRBV27 to TRBJ2-6, with a possible D match to TRBD1 (5 bases). Germline lookup yields CDR1 MNHEY and CDR2 SMNVEV (reference sequence). The CDR3 sequence is 17 residues long. CDR3 DNA: TGTGCCAGCAGTTTATCCCAGACTTTCTCTGGGGCCAACGCCCTGACTTTC. Protein: CASSLSQTFSGANALTF. Based on the CDR3 plus reference TRBV27 and TRBJ2-6, the full variable domain is EAQVTQNPRYLITVTGKKLTVTCSQNMNHEYMSWYRQDPGLGLRQIYYSMNVEVTDKGDVPEGYKVSRKEKRNFPLILESPSPNQTSLYFCASSLSQTFSGANALTFGAGSRLTVL.

This clonotype was seen repeatedly, ten times or more. This chain joins TRBV7-2 and TRBJ2-1; TRBD2 matches at 10 bases. Germline assignment: CDR1 SGHTA and CDR2 FQGNSA. The CDR3 contains 15 residues. J lost 5 bases, V lost 4 bases, and 5 bases had no gene match. CDR3 in DNA: TGTGCCAGCAGCTCTCCCGGACTAGCGGACAATGAGCAGTTCTTC. This sequence encodes CASSSPGLADNEQFF.

This clonotype showed up many times. The chain carries TRBV12-3 or TRBV12-4 and TRBJ1-2, with D uncertain. The CDR3 is made up of 12 amino acids. V lost 3 bases to trimming and J lost 1 base, with 3 bases between them. The CDR3 sequence is CASSLSNYGYTF. The CDR3 coding sequence is TGTGCCAGCAGTTTGAGTAACTATGGCTACACCTTC.

The rearrangement uses TRBV5-1 and TRBJ1-1; D is unclear. V was cut by 7 bases and J by 5 bases, with 12 bases left in between. Germline CDR1 and CDR2: SGHRS and YFSETQ. The CDR3 is made up of 12 amino acids. CDR3 sequence (DNA): TGCGCCAGCTCAAAGGGAGGAACTGAAGCTTTCTTT. Translated, it gives CASSKGGTEAFF.

J is TRBJ2-5 and V is TRBV12-3 or TRBV12-4; 11 positions match TRBD2. V trimming: 6 bases; J trimming: 7 bases; junction bases outside the gene matches: 7. The CDR3 length is 14 residues. The CDR3 DNA reads TGTGCCAGCAGGAGGACTAGCGGGCCCGGGACCCAGTACTTC. This codes for CASRRTSGPGTQYF.

This clonotype was recorded a few times. This sequence may be a read error, since a much larger clone differs from it by one base. The CDR3 here is CATRWASGIYNEQFF. DNA of the CDR3: TGTGCCACCAGATGGGCTAGCGGGATCTACAATGAGCAGTTCTTC. V is TRBV24-1 and J is TRBJ2-1; 9 bases are a match to TRBD2. Germline-derived CDR1 and CDR2 are KGHDR and SFDVKD. The CDR3 totals 15 residues. Trimming removed 7 bases from V and 3 bases from J; junction bases left unmatched: 6.

This clonotype occurred a few times. V and J are TRBV2 and TRBJ1-4; the D is unclear. Trimming left V 10 bases short and J 8 bases short, with 14 bases between. CDR1 and CDR2 from the germline V gene are SNHLY and FYNNEI. This CDR3 has 12 residues. The CDR3 loop is CANSLEGEKLFF. The CDR3 region has the DNA TGTGCCAACAGCTTGGAGGGCGAAAAACTGTTTTTT. Full variable domain (missing parts from reference TRBV2 and TRBJ1-4): EPEVTQTPSHQVTQMGQEVILRCVPISNHLYFYWYRQILGQKVEFLVSFYNNEISEKSEIFDDQFSVERPDGSNFTLKIRSTKLEDSAMYFCANSLEGEKLFFGSGTQLSVL.

Of note for this clonotype: A much larger clone differs by one base, so this may be a read error. The chain employs TRBV24-1 and TRBJ2-1; either TRBD1 or TRBD2 may fit D (5 bases each). The CDR3 runs to 19 residues. The germline V gene has CDR1 KGHDR and CDR2 SFDVKD. The CDR3 loop reads CAASDPDHGAGTGYNEQFF. In DNA, the CDR3 is TGTGCCGCCAGTGATCCCGACCATGGTGCTGGGACGGGCTACAATGAGCAGTTCTTC.

This clonotype was detected a few times. The chain links TRBV6-1 to TRBJ1-5; perhaps TRBD1 as D (5 bases). V was clipped by 6 bases and J by 5 bases, with 14 bases between them. The CDR3 extends over 14 amino acids. Germline V gene data show CDR1 as MNHNS and CDR2 as SASEGT. CDR3 nucleotides: TGTGCCAGCAGGAAGACAGCCGATCATCAGCCCCAGCATTTT. It is translated as CASRKTADHQPQHF.

This clonotype was picked up many times. The rearrangement links TRBV18 to TRBJ2-7, with unresolved D. V was cut by 2 bases and J by 7 bases, with 18 bases left in between. Germline CDR1 is KGHSH and CDR2 is LQKENI. The CDR3 consists of 15 residues. The CDR3 DNA follows: TGTGCCAGCTCACCAAGACAAACTTTCGGGTCTGAGCAGTACTTC. This translates into CASSPRQTFGSEQYF. Full variable domain (remainder filled in from reference TRBV18 and TRBJ2-7): NAGVMQNPRHLVRRRGQEARLRCSPMKGHSHVYWYRQLPEEGLKFMVYLQKENIIDESGMPKERFSAEFPKEGPSILRIQQVVRGDSAAYFCASSPRQTFGSEQYFGPGTRLTVT.

The CDR3: CASNRDRFNSPLHF. In nucleotides, the CDR3 is TGTGCCAGCAACCGGGACAGATTTAATTCACCCCTCCACTTT. V is TRBV27 and J is TRBJ1-6; 7 positions match TRBD1. The V gene's germline CDR1 is MNHEY and CDR2 SMNVEV (reference sequence). The CDR3 runs 14 residues. V trimming: 7 bases; J trimming: 6 bases; junction bases outside the gene matches: 6.

This clonotype is a singleton in its sample. This may be a read error, as it is one base from a much larger clone. The CDR3 does not close with the conserved phenylalanine or tryptophan, likely indicating a read error. The chain is built from TRBV7-9 and TRBJ2-7; no firm D call. Per germline, CDR1 SEHNR and CDR2 FQNEAQ (reference sequence). This CDR3 is built from 15 residues. Trimming removed 5 bases at V and 0 bases at J, with 14 bases between. The CDR3 sequence: CASSHHTVSSYEQYL. DNA for the CDR3: TGTGCCAGCAGCCATCACACGGTTAGCTCCTACGAGCAGTACTTG.

This chain joins TRBV4-1 and TRBJ1-6; tentative D call: TRBD1 (6 bases). The germline gives CDR1 MGHRA, CDR2 YSYEKL. V lost 0 bases to trimming and J lost 5 bases, with 11 bases between them. The CDR3 has 16 residues. CDR3: CASSQEGGGDNSPLHF. DNA of the CDR3: TGCGCCAGCAGCCAAGAGGGAGGGGGTGATAATTCACCCCTCCACTTT.

The chain is built from TRBV24-1 and TRBJ2-4; D may be TRBD1 or TRBD2 (5 bases each). V dropped 6 bases and J dropped 14 bases, with 25 bases sitting between them. CDR3 length: 15 amino acids. In germline, CDR1 is KGHDR, CDR2 SFDVKD. The chain's CDR3 is CATSNPRRVRVKKYF. CDR3 coding DNA: TGTGCCACCAGTAATCCACGGCGGGTCAGGGTAAAAAAGTACTTC.

This clonotype was found once. The chain couples TRBV5-1 to TRBJ2-3, with TRBD2 matching over 10 bases. Losses at the gene ends were 4 bases for V and 4 bases for J; bases not matched to a gene: 3. The V gene's germline CDR1 is SGHRS and CDR2 YFSETQ. There are 14 residues in the CDR3. The CDR3 nucleotides are TGCGCCAGCAGCCCAGGGACTAGCGCAGATACGCAGTATTTT. It translates to CASSPGTSADTQYF.

This clonotype was recorded a few times. CDR3 sequence: CASSRDTNYEQYF. CDR3 sequence (DNA): TGCGCCAGCAGCCGGGACACTAACTACGAGCAGTACTTC. The chain joins TRBV4-3 to TRBJ2-7; tentative D call: TRBD1 (6 bases). V was clipped by 4 bases and J by 3 bases, with 10 bases between them. Per the germline V gene, CDR1 is LGHNA and CDR2 is YSLEER. This CDR3 has 13 amino acids.

The gene calls are TRBV27 and TRBJ1-6; D might be TRBD1 (5 bases). Germline V gives CDR1 MNHEY, CDR2 SMNVEV (reference sequence). The CDR3 is made up of 16 amino acids. Trimming removed 4 bases at V and 7 bases at J, with 17 bases between. CDR3 bases: TGTGCCAGCAGTTCCGTGCAGGGATGGAACAATTCACCCCTCCACTTT. Protein product: CASSSVQGWNNSPLHF.

A note on this clonotype: A read error is possible here, since a much larger clone lies one base away. CDR3: CASSLQDADTQYF. The CDR3 DNA reads TGTGCCAGCAGTTTACAGGACGCAGATACGCAGTATTTT. This sequence joins TRBV28 and TRBJ2-3; no firm D call. This CDR3 is 13 amino acids long. Germline V lookup: CDR1 MDHEN, CDR2 SYDVKM. Trimming stripped 2 bases from V and 4 bases from J, with 7 bases between.

This clonotype was seen many times. The V call is TRBV28, the J call TRBJ2-7, with TRBD1 matching 10 bases. Germline lookup yields CDR1 MDHEN and CDR2 SYDVKM. This CDR3 comprises 15 residues. V shed 3 bases and J 9 bases; nucleotides not matched to a gene: 11. CDR3 sequence reads: CASSFLGQGNTGQYF. As DNA, the CDR3 is TGTGCCAGCAGTTTCCTGGGACAGGGGAATACCGGGCAGTACTTC.